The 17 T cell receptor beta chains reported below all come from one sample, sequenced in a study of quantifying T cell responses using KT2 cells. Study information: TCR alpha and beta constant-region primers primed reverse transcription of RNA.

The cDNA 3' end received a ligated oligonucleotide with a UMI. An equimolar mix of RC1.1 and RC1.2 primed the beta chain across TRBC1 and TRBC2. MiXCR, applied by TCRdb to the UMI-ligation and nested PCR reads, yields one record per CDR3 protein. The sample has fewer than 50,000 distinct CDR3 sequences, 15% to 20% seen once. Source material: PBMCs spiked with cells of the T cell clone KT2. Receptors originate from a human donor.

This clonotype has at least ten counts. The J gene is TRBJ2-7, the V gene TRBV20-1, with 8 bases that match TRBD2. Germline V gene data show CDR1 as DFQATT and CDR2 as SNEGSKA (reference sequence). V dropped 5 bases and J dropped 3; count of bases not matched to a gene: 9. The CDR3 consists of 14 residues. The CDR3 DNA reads TGCAGTGCTTCGCTGAGCGGGAGAATCTACGAGCAGTACTTC. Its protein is CSASLSGRIYEQYF.

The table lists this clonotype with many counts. CDR3 region: CASSGTSSYNEQFF. The DNA of the CDR3 is TGTGCCAGCAGTGGGACTAGCTCCTACAATGAGCAGTTCTTC. The chain joins TRBV2 to TRBJ2-1; 7 bases match TRBD2. The CDR3 contains 14 residues. The V and J ends lost 4 bases and 0 bases, in that order; junction bases with no gene match: 0. Germline V gene sequence: CDR1 SNHLY, CDR2 FYNNEI.

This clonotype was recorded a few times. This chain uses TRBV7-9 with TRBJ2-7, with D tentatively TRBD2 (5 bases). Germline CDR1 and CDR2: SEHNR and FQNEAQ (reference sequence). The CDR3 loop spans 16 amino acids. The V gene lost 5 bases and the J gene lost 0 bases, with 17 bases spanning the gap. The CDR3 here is CASSPSGASSSYEQYF. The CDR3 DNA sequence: TGTGCCAGCAGCCCCAGCGGTGCGTCAAGCTCCTACGAGCAGTACTTC.

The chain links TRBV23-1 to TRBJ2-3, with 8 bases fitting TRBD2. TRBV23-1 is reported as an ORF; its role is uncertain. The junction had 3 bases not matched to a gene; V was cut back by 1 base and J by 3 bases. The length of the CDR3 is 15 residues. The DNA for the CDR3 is TGCGCCAGCAGTCAATGGACTAGCTTGACAGATACGCAGTATTTT. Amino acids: CASSQWTSLTDTQYF.

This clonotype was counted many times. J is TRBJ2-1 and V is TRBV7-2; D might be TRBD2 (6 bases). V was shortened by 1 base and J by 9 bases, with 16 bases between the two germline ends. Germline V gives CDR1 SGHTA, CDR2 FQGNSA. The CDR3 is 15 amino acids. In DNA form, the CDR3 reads TGTGCCAGCAGCTTAGGGGCGGGAAGTCACGGTGAGCAGTTCTTC. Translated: CASSLGAGSHGEQFF.

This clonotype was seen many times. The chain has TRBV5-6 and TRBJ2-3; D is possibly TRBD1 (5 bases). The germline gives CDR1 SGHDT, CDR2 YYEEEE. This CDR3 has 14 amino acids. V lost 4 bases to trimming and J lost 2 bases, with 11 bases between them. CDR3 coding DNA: TGTGCCAGCAGCCATCAGGGATTCACAGATACGCAGTATTTT. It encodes CASSHQGFTDTQYF. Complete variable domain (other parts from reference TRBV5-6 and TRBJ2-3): DAGVTQSPTHLIKTRGQQVTLRCSPKSGHDTVSWYQQALGQGPQFIFQYYEEEERQRGNFPDRFSGHQFPNYSSELNVNALLLGDSALYLCASSHQGFTDTQYFGPGTRLTVL.

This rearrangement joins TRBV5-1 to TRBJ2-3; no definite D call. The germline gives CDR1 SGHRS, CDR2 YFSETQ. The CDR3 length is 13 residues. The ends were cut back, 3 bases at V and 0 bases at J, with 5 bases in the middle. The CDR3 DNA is TGCGCCAGCAGCTCTGCTAGCACAGATACGCAGTATTTT. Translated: CASSSASTDTQYF.

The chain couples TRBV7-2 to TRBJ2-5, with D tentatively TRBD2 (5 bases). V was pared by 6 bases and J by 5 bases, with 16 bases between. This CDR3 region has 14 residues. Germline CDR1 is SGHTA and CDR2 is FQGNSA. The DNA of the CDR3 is TGTGCCAGCAGGGCTGGACGGGGTGACGAGACCCAGTACTTC. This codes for CASRAGRGDETQYF.

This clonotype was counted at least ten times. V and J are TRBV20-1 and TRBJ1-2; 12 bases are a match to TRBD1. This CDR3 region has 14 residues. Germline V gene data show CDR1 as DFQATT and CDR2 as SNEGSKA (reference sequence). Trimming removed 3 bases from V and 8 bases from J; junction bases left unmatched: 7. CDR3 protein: CSASPGQGAFGYTF. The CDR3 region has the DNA TGCAGTGCTAGCCCGGGACAGGGGGCGTTCGGCTACACCTTC.

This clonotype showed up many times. Written as DNA, the CDR3 is TGTGCCAGCAAGTACAGTCAGGGGGGGTACGAGCAGTACTTC. Translation gives CASKYSQGGYEQYF. V is TRBV7-2 and J is TRBJ2-7; D could derive from TRBD1 or TRBD2 (7 bases each). This CDR3 spans 14 amino acids. Germline V CDR1 and CDR2: SGHTA, FQGNSA. Trimming shortened V by 7 bases and J by 4 bases, and 17 bases separated the two germline ends.

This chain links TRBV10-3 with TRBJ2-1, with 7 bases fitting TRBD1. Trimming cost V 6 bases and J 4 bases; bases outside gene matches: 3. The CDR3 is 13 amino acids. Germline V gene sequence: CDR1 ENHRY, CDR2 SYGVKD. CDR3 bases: TGTGCCATCAGCGAGACAGGGTACAATGAGCAGTTCTTC. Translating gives CAISETGYNEQFF.

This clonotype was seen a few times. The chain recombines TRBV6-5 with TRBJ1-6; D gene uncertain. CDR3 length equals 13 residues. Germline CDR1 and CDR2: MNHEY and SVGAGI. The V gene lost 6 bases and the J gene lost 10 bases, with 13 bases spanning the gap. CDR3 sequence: CASRLERGSPLHF. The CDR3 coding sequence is TGTGCCAGCAGACTCGAGAGAGGCTCACCCCTCCACTTT.

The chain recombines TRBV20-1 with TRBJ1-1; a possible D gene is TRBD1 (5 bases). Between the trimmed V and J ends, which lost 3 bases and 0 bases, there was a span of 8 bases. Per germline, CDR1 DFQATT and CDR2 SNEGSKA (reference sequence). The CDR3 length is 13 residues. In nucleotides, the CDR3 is TGCAGTGCTAGGGACATCTTGAACACTGAAGCTTTCTTT. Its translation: CSARDILNTEAFF.

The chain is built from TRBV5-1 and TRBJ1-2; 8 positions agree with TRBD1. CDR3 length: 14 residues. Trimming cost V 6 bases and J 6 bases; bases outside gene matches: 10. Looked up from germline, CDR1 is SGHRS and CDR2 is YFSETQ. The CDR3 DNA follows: TGCGCCAGCACGTCCTCAGGGGGCAGAGATGGCTACACCTTC. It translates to CASTSSGGRDGYTF.

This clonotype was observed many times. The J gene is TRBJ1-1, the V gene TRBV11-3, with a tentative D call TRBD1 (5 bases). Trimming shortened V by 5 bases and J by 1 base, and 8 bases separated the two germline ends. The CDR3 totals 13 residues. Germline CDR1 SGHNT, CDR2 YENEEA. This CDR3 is CASSRGTNTEAFF. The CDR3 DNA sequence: TGTGCCAGCAGCCGAGGGACGAACACTGAAGCTTTCTTT.

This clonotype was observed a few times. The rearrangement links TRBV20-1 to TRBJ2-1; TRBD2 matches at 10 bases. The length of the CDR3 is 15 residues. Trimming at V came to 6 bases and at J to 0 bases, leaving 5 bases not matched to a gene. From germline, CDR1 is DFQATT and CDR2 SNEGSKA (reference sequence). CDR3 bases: TGCAGTGCCGATCCTAGCGGGAGCTCCTACAATGAGCAGTTCTTC. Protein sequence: CSADPSGSSYNEQFF.

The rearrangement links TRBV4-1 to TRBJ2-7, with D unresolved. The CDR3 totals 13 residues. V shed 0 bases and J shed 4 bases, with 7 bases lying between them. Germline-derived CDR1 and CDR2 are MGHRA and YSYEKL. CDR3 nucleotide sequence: TGCGCCAGCAGCCAAGATAGTAGGTACGAGCAGTACTTC. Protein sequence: CASSQDSRYEQYF.